This TCR beta chain derives from a study of Ad26.COV2.S vaccination and SARS-CoV-2 variants. Across the study: The vaccine Ad26.COV2.S was put into the muscle once, or twice with 56 days between.

This CDR3 spans 17 amino acids. Germline CDR1 is SGHRS and CDR2 is YFSETQ. Germline trimming cut 2 bases from V and 9 bases from J; bases unmatched to any gene: 12. Treatment here: approximately 18 received Ad26.COV2.S at low or high dose, single or two shots; roughly 5 received placebo; per-sample allocation not given. Day 63 following the first vaccine or placebo injection was when the samples were taken. Sequencing was performed with immunoSEQ multiplex PCR; in TCRdb, only in-frame clones are kept and a portion is missing. Seen here are about 420,000 clones, approximately 90% observed once, and the top ten hold around 3.6%.

The material was peripheral blood, obtained in a trial of Ad26.COV2.S vaccine versus placebo. The sequence was collected from a person aged 18-60 years who received the Ad26.COV2.S COVID-19 vaccine or a placebo. This sequence joins TRBV5-1 and TRBJ2-3, with 13 nucleotides matching TRBD2. Here the CDR3 DNA reads TGCGCCAGCAGCTTCTGGACTAGCGGGGGACTCACCTCGACGCAGTATTTT. Its translation: CASSFWTSGGLTSTQYF.